The text below deals with one T cell receptor beta chain. Its antigen remains unknown. This record comes from a study of cytomegalovirus exposure and HLA in healthy donors. Broader study findings: One variant, a missense change in DCLRE1C, was linked in a later analysis to TCR beta V- and J-gene trimming.

13 Jbeta primers and 60 Vbeta primers were used for the PCR. Profiling relied on immunoSEQ multiplex PCR, and the TCRdb table lists in-frame clones only, not all of them. The table shows under 150,000 clones, with roughly 80% occurring only once. The clonotype was recovered from a male donor in good health and CMV-seronegative. Sequenced sample: PBMCs.

CDR3 coding DNA: TGTGCCAGCAGCTCCTGGACTGGTTACGAGCAGTACTTC. This sequence encodes CASSSWTGYEQYF. The chain has TRBV5-5 and TRBJ2-7; possibly TRBD2 for D (5 bases). CDR1 is SGHKS and CDR2 is YYEKEE in the germline V gene (reference sequence). V was cut by 3 bases and J by 4 bases, with 11 bases left in between. The CDR3 extends over 13 amino acids.